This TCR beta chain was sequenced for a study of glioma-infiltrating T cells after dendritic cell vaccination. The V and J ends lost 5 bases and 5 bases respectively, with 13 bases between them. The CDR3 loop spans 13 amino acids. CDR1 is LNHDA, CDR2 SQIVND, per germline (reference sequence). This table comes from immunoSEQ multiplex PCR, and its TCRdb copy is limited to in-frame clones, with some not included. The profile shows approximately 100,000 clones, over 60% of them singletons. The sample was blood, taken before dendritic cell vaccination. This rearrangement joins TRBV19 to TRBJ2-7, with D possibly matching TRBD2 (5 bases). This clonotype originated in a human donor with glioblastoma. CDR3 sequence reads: CASSSPGSHEQYF. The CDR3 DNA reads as TGTGCCAGTAGTTCCCCGGGGTCCCACGAGCAGTACTTC.